This paragraph covers one TCR beta chain sequence. Its cognate antigen is unknown. Method: immunoSEQ multiplex PCR; TCRdb's copy keeps in-frame clones and lacks some. The profile shows 90,000 to 120,000 clones, 87% of them singletons. The data belong to a study of graft-versus-host responses after intestinal transplantation. V dropped 5 bases and J dropped 1 base, with 15 bases sitting between them. There are 15 residues in the CDR3. The germline V gene encodes CDR1 MNHNS and CDR2 SASEGT. The chain carries TRBV6-1 and TRBJ2-7; D is perhaps TRBD1 (6 bases). Sample: unstimulated CD4+ T cells sorted from spleen or lymph node cells, taken before transplant. This TCR was recovered from a human donor who was the organ donor for an intestinal transplant. CDR3: CASSQQFGQSYEQYF. The CDR3 coding sequence is TGTGCCAGCAGTCAGCAGTTCGGACAGTCCTACGAGCAGTACTTC.